These 15 T cell receptor beta chains share one sample of origin, sequenced in a study of OX40 agonist ivuxolimab in advanced cancers. Profiling relied on immunoSEQ multiplex PCR, and the TCRdb table lists in-frame clones only, not all of them. The sample lists about 140,000 clones; 85% to 95% were seen once. The source was CD4+ or CD8+ T cells sorted from blood, collected in a trial of the OX40 agonist ivuxolimab. Source of these receptors: an adult with an advanced solid tumor such as melanoma, head and neck, liver or kidney cancer.

V and J are TRBV5-1 and TRBJ2-7, with D hard to call. V was cut by 0 bases and J by 1 base, with 8 bases left in between. The CDR3 is 14 amino acids. Per germline, CDR1 SGHRS and CDR2 YFSETQ. The CDR3 loop is CASSLVTASYEQYF. The DNA for the CDR3 is TGCGCCAGCAGCTTGGTGACTGCTTCCTACGAGCAGTACTTC.

V is TRBV6-1 and J is TRBJ1-4; D unresolved. The CDR3 is 13 amino acids. With 3 bases removed from V and 5 bases from J, the gap between germline ends came to 7 bases. CDR1 is MNHNS, CDR2 SASEGT, per germline. The CDR3 sequence: CASSEVPNEKLFF. In DNA, the CDR3 is TGTGCCAGCAGTGAGGTACCAAATGAAAAACTGTTTTTT.

V is TRBV4-3 and J is TRBJ2-2; 7 positions match TRBD2. In germline, CDR1 is LGHNA, CDR2 YSLEER. The V segment lost 4 bases and the J segment 2 bases; nucleotides outside the gene matches: 1. This CDR3 has 14 amino acids. CDR3 sequence: CASSPSGNTGELFF. The CDR3 nucleotides read TGCGCCAGCAGCCCTAGCGGTAACACCGGGGAGCTGTTTTTT.

The chain uses TRBV7-2 and TRBJ1-2; D might be TRBD1 (5 bases). V lost 4 bases to trimming and J lost 0 bases, with 9 bases between them. CDR3 length: 14 amino acids. The germline V gene has CDR1 SGHTA and CDR2 FQGNSA. CDR3 in DNA: TGTGCCAGCAGCTGGGGCTCCTCTAACTATGGCTACACCTTC. Translation gives CASSWGSSNYGYTF.

The chain couples TRBV10-2 to TRBJ2-3; 9 bases align to TRBD2. The V gene's germline CDR1 is WSHSY and CDR2 SAAADI. There are 13 residues in the CDR3. V lost 8 bases, J lost 1 base, and 1 base stayed unmatched. The CDR3: CASVAGGTDTQYF. CDR3 nucleotide sequence: TGCGCCAGCGTAGCGGGGGGCACAGATACGCAGTATTTT.

The chain has TRBV11-3 and TRBJ2-3; D is possibly TRBD2 (5 bases). Germline CDR1 reads SGHNT; CDR2 reads YENEEA. The CDR3 loop spans 15 amino acids. V lost 0 bases and J lost 6, with 13 bases in between. This chain's CDR3 is CASSLEGLAGDTQYF. CDR3 sequence (DNA): TGTGCCAGCAGCTTAGAAGGGCTAGCTGGGGATACGCAGTATTTT. The full variable domain, completed using reference TRBV11-3 and TRBJ2-3, is EAGVVQSPRYKIIEKKQPVAFWCNPISGHNTLYWYLQNLGQGPELLIRYENEEAVDDSQLPKDRFSAERLKGVDSTLKIQPAELGDSAVYLCASSLEGLAGDTQYFGPGTRLTVL.

J is TRBJ1-3 and V is TRBV18; 7 bases map to TRBD1. This CDR3 spans 14 amino acids. CDR1 is KGHSH and CDR2 is LQKENI in the germline V gene. The V and J ends lost 5 bases and 2 bases, in that order; junction bases with no gene match: 3. The CDR3 region has the DNA TGTGCCAGCTCAACAGACAGGGCTGGAAACACCATATATTTT. Amino acids: CASSTDRAGNTIYF.

The chain uses TRBV18 and TRBJ2-5; 8 bases map to TRBD2. Germline V gene sequence: CDR1 KGHSH, CDR2 LQKENI. With 1 base clipped from V and 4 bases from J, the junction kept 2 bases outside the gene matches. The CDR3 length is 14 residues. The DNA for the CDR3 is TGTGCCAGCTCACCACAGCGGGGGCGAGAGACCCAGTACTTC. Its protein product is CASSPQRGRETQYF.

This clone was counted a few times. This rearrangement joins TRBV5-1 to TRBJ1-5; possibly TRBD1 for D (5 bases). Germline values: CDR1 SGHRS, CDR2 YFSETQ. The CDR3 totals 14 residues. Trimming removed 4 bases from V and 4 bases from J, with 12 bases in between. For the CDR3, the DNA is TGCGCCAGCAGCATTGGGACGGTTAATCAGCCCCAGCATTTT. Its translation: CASSIGTVNQPQHF.

This chain uses TRBV5-1 with TRBJ1-1; no clear D gene. Trimming pared 0 bases from V and 6 bases from J, leaving 15 bases between. The CDR3 spans 15 residues. Germline V gives CDR1 SGHRS, CDR2 YFSETQ. The CDR3: CASSLEWGGQSEAFF. The CDR3 DNA sequence: TGCGCCAGCAGCTTGGAGTGGGGAGGTCAGTCTGAAGCTTTCTTT. Complete variable domain (other parts from reference TRBV5-1 and TRBJ1-1): KAGVTQTPRYLIKTRGQQVTLSCSPISGHRSVSWYQQTPGQGLQFLFEYFSETQRNKGNFPGRFSGRQFSNSRSEMNVSTLELGDSALYLCASSLEWGGQSEAFFGQGTRLTVV.

The chain couples TRBV19 to TRBJ1-5, with unresolved D. Germline V gene sequence: CDR1 LNHDA, CDR2 SQIVND (reference sequence). V gave up 1 base and J gave up 0 bases, with 7 bases separating them. The CDR3 spans 15 residues. The CDR3 spells CASSIGAVSNQPQHF. The CDR3 DNA reads as TGTGCCAGTAGTATAGGGGCGGTTAGCAATCAGCCCCAGCATTTT.

This clone was detected a few times. The V call is TRBV5-1, the J call TRBJ2-3, with D perhaps matching TRBD1 (6 bases). The CDR3 covers 16 residues. CDR1 SGHRS and CDR2 YFSETQ come from the germline V gene. V lost 2 bases and J lost 1, with 14 bases in between. The CDR3 loop reads CASSFMTGIGTDTQYF. The CDR3 coding sequence is TGCGCCAGCAGCTTTATGACAGGAATTGGCACAGATACGCAGTATTTT.

The chain links TRBV20-1 to TRBJ2-3; D is possibly TRBD1 (6 bases). CDR3 length: 11 amino acids. The ends were cut back, 5 bases at V and 8 bases at J, with 11 bases in the middle. From germline, CDR1 is DFQATT and CDR2 SNEGSKA (reference sequence). The CDR3 DNA is TGCAGTGCTCCGACACAGGGTACGCAGTATTTT. It codes for CSAPTQGTQYF.

As for this clone: Mismatch with germline at one junction end may stem from a read error. CDR3 coding DNA: TGCGCCAGCAGCCAAGATATCTATTCTGGGGCCAACGTCCTGACTTTC. It specifies CASSQDIYSGANVLTF. This chain uses TRBV5-4 with TRBJ2-6; D gene unclear. CDR1 is SGHNT, CDR2 YYREEE, per germline (reference sequence). The CDR3 sequence is 16 residues long.

The J gene is TRBJ2-5, the V gene TRBV11-2, with 9 nucleotides matching TRBD1. The J call is in doubt because the DNA end fits TRBJ2-7 better. CDR3 length: 15 residues. The germline gives CDR1 SGHAT, CDR2 FQNNGV. CDR3 loop: CASSVRDREFYEQYF. For the CDR3, the DNA is TGTGCCAGCAGCGTCCGGGACAGGGAATTCTACGAGCAGTACTTC.